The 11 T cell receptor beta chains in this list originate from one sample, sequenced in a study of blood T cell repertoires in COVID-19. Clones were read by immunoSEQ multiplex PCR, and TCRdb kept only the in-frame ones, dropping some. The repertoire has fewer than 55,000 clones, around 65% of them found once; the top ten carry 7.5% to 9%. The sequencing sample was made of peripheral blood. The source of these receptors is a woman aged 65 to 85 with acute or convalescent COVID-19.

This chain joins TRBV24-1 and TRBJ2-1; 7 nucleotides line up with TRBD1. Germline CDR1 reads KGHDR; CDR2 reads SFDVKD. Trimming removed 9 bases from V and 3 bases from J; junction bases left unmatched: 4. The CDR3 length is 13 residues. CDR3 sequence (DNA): TGTGCCACCGGGACAGAGAACTACAATGAGCAGTTCTTC. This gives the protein CATGTENYNEQFF.

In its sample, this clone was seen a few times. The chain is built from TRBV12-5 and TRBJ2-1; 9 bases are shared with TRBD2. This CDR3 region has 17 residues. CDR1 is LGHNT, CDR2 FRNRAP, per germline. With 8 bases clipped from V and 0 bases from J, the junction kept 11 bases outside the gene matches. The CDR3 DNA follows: TGTGCTAGTCCTAGACTAGCGGTTCCAAGCTCCTACAATGAGCAGTTCTTC. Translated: CASPRLAVPSSYNEQFF. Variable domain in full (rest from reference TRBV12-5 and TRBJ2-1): DARVTQTPRHKVTEMGQEVTMRCQPILGHNTVFWYRQTMMQGLELLAYFRNRAPLDDSGMPKDRFSAEMPDATLATLKIQPSEPRDSAVYFCASPRLAVPSSYNEQFFGPGTRLTVL.

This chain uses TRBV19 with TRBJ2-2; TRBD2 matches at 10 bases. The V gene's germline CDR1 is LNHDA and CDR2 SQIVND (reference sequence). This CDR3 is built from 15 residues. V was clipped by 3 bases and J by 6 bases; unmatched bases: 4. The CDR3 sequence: CASSISGRAAGELFF. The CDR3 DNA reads TGTGCCAGTAGTATCAGCGGGAGGGCCGCCGGGGAGCTGTTTTTT.

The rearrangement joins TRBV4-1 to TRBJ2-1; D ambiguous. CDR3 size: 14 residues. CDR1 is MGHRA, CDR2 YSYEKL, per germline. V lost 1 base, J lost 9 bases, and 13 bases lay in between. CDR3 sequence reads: CASSQAGRRGEQFF. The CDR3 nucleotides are TGCGCCAGCAGCCAAGCTGGCCGACGAGGTGAGCAGTTCTTC.

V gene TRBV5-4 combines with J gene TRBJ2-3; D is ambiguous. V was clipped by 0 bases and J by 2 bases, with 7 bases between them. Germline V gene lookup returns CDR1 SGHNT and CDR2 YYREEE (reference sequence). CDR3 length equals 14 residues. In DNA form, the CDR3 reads TGTGCCAGCAGCTTGGGAGCCAACACAGATACGCAGTATTTT. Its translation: CASSLGANTDTQYF.

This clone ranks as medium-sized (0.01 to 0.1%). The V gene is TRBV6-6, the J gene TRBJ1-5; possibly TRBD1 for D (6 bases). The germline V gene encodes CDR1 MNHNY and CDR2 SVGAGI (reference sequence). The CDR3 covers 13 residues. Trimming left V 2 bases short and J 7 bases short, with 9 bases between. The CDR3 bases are TGTGCCAGCAGTTACCCGGGACACCAGCCCCAGCATTTT. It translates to CASSYPGHQPQHF.

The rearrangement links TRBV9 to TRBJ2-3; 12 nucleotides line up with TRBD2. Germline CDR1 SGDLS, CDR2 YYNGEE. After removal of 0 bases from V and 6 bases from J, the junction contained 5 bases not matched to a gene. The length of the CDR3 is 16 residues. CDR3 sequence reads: CASSVASGGAGDTQYF. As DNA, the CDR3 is TGTGCCAGCAGCGTAGCTAGCGGGGGGGCAGGGGATACGCAGTATTTT. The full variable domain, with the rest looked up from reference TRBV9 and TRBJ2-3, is DSGVTQTPKHLITATGQRVTLRCSPRSGDLSVYWYQQSLDQGLQFLIQYYNGEERAKGNILERFSAQQFPDLHSELNLSSLELGDSALYFCASSVASGGAGDTQYFGPGTRLTVL.

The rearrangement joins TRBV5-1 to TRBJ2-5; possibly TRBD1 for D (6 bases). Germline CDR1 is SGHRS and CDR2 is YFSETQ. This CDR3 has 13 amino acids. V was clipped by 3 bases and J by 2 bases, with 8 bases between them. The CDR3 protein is CASSYRDQETQYF. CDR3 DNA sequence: TGCGCCAGCAGCTACAGGGATCAAGAGACCCAGTACTTC.

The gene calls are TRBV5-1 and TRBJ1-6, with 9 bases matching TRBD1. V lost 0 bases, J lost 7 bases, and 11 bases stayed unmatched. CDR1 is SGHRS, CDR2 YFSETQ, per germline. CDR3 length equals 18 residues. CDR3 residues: CASSLGDPWDRVNSPLHF. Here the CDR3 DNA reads TGCGCCAGCAGCTTGGGGGACCCTTGGGACAGGGTCAATTCACCCCTCCACTTT.

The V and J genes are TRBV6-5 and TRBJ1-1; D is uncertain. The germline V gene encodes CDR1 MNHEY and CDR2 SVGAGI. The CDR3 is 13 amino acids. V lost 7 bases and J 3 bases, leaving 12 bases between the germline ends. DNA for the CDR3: TGTGCCAGCATTAATGCGCGGTACACTGAAGCTTTCTTT. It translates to CASINARYTEAFF.

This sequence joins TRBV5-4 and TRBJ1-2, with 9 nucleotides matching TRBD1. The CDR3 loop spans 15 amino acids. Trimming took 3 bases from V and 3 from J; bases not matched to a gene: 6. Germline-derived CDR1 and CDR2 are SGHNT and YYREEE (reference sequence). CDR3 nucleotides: TGTGCCAGCAGCTCAGGACAGGGGAGACACTATGGCTACACCTTC. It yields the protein CASSSGQGRHYGYTF.